This TCR beta chain was captured in a study of T cell repertoires in cytomegalovirus infection. On this clonotype itself: Its antigen remains unidentified.

Regarding the study as a whole: Summed frequency of public TCR beta families distinguished CMV carriers with the relevant HLA. The study found HLA-C-restricted CMV-specific TCR beta clonotypes dominating the ex vivo response.

CDR3 length: 13 residues. Per the germline V gene, CDR1 is DFQATT and CDR2 is SNEGSKA (reference sequence). V lost 5 bases, J lost 9 bases, and 5 bases stayed unmatched. TCRdb called the reads again in MiXCR, with one record for every CDR3 protein. This table holds 250,000 to 300,000 distinct CDR3 sequences, roughly 9% found once. The rearrangement uses TRBV20-1 and TRBJ1-4; 11 bases line up with TRBD1. The sequence was collected from a human donor in good health (CMV status not recorded). Some clones in this sample may be carry-over from other donors' samples. Sequenced: PBMCs. This CDR3 is CSAAGQGAKKLFF. CDR3 nucleotide sequence: TGCAGTGCTGCTGGACAGGGGGCCAAAAAACTGTTTTTT.